This T cell receptor beta chain originates from a study of CD8+CD57+ T cells in acquired aplastic anemia. Across the whole study: The study obtained an average of 3.2 ug of DNA from sorted CD4+ and CD8+ cells. Healthy CD8+ samples averaged approximately 11 million reads.

This clonotype was counted ten times or more. Its antigen remains unknown. General study results and limits: Sharing between patients and controls was observed for twenty-nine CD8+ CDR3 sequences. In CD8+ cells, Simpson's diversity showed no significant difference between patients and controls.

The template used for profiling TCR beta VDJ and CDR3 was genomic DNA. TCRdb re-called the reads through MiXCR, storing one row per CDR3 protein. This table has about 180,000 distinct CDR3 sequences, 40% to 55% appearing once. This TCR was recovered from a human donor in good health. Sequenced sample: sorted CD4+, CD8+, or CD8+CD57+ T cells (not recorded which) from PBMCs.

The DNA for the CDR3 is TGCAGCGTTGAGGGGACTAAGCGGAATGAGCAGTTCTTC. Residues: CSVEGTKRNEQFF. The chain carries TRBV29-1 and TRBJ2-1, with 7 bases lining up with TRBD2. V lost 3 bases and J lost 7; bases outside the gene matches: 6. Germline assignment: CDR1 SQVTM and CDR2 ANQGSEA. CDR3 length equals 13 residues.